This TCR beta chain was identified in a study of T cell responses to AZD1222 COVID-19 vaccine. The protocol was immunoSEQ multiplex PCR, while the TCRdb copy is restricted to in-frame clones and leaves out a portion. The table has roughly 160,000 clones, about 90% seen once. There are 17 residues in the CDR3. Trimming removed 5 bases from V and 5 bases from J, with 22 bases in between. Germline CDR1 is SNHLY and CDR2 is FYNNEI. Study-wide results and caveats: Donors, mostly white British, included more females; clonal diversity was possibly underestimated. Repertoire sampling was restricted to post-peak T cell response timepoints. The breadth and depth of Spike-specific TCRs increased once two AZD1222 doses had been given. Across spike, vaccine-associated CD4 TCRs were found, dominant at 160-218 and 743-854.

As concerns this clone: Its matching antigen is unknown.

The input for sequencing was peripheral blood, taken on day 0 of AZD1222 vaccination. The chain recombines TRBV2 with TRBJ2-1; D may be TRBD1 or TRBD2 (6 bases each). This clonotype was obtained from an adult in good health. CDR3 sequence reads: CASSTGLREARDNEQFF. The CDR3 coding sequence is TGTGCCAGCAGTACAGGGTTAAGGGAGGCGAGGGACAATGAGCAGTTCTTC.